This T cell receptor beta chain is drawn from a study of early T cells in non-severe SARS-CoV-2 infection. TCRdb processed the 5' RACE reads anew with MiXCR; each CDR3 protein has one entry. The top ten hold around 5.4% of the sample, which has tens of thousands of distinct CDR3 sequences, about 15% seen once. The CDR3 loop spans 16 amino acids. J lost 8 bases, V lost 5 bases, and 10 bases had no gene match. Looked up from germline, CDR1 is SEHNR and CDR2 is FQNEAQ (reference sequence). The specimen was whole blood. This TCR came from an adult who was a healthcare worker with PCR-confirmed SARS-CoV-2 infection or an uninfected control (not recorded which). This chain connects TRBV7-9 to TRBJ2-1, with 12 bases fitting TRBD1. The CDR3 spells CASSLNPGQGADEQFF. DNA for the CDR3: TGTGCCAGCAGCCTGAACCCGGGACAGGGGGCCGATGAGCAGTTCTTC.